Listed below are T cell receptor beta chains from one sample, sequenced in a study of cytomegalovirus exposure and HLA in healthy donors. The repertoire was sequenced with immunoSEQ multiplex PCR; TCRdb's copy has only in-frame clones and lacks some. The sample lists tens of thousands of clones; approximately 94% were seen once. Sequencing was carried out using PBMCs. These TCRs come from a young woman in good health and CMV-seropositive. CDR3s include the opening cysteine and the closing phenylalanine or tryptophan. The D gene is left open where the match is weak.

j_call d_call v_call cdr3_aa cdr3_nt
TRBJ2-1 . TRBV11-2 CASSRAEGISYNEQFF TGTGCCAGCAGCCGAGCGGAGGGGATCTCCTACAATGAGCAGTTCTTC
TRBJ2-1 TRBD1 TRBV5-1 CASSLGVVDRGNEQFF TGCGCCAGCAGCTTGGGGGTGGTGGACAGGGGCAATGAGCAGTTCTTC
TRBJ1-5 TRBD1 TRBV19 CASSARDRGPRQPQHF TGTGCCAGTAGTGCCCGGGACAGGGGGCCCCGGCAGCCCCAGCATTTT
TRBJ2-1 TRBD2 TRBV19 CASSISGSSYNEQFF TGTGCCAGTAGTATTAGCGGGAGCTCCTACAATGAGCAGTTCTTC
TRBJ2-7 . TRBV5-1 CASSNSDRYEQYF TGCGCCAGCAGCAACTCCGACAGGTACGAGCAGTACTTC
TRBJ1-2 . TRBV19 CASSISRQNYGYTF TGTGCCAGTAGTATTTCACGACAGAACTATGGCTACACCTTC
TRBJ1-3 . TRBV28 CASSLGLTDPISGNTIYF TGTGCCAGCAGTTTAGGTTTAACAGATCCTATCTCTGGAAACACCATATATTTT
TRBJ2-1 TRBD2 TRBV4-1 CASSQVASSLTSGKYNEQFF TGCGCCAGCAGCCAAGTAGCCTCGTCCCTGACTAGCGGGAAGTACAATGAGCAGTTCTTC
TRBJ1-1 . TRBV19 CASSPPARVRGTEAFF TGTGCCAGTAGCCCCCCGGCGAGGGTCCGGGGCACTGAAGCTTTCTTT
TRBJ1-6 TRBD1 TRBV7-9 CASSPRGQGFNSPLHF TGTGCCAGCAGCCCCAGGGGACAGGGGTTTAATTCACCCCTCCACTTT
TRBJ1-1 TRBD1 TRBV18 CASSSDRVAEAFF TGTGCCAGCTCATCGGACAGGGTTGCCGAGGCTTTCTTT
TRBJ1-5 TRBD1 TRBV4-1 CASSQGPGTGRENQPQHF TGCGCCAGCAGCCAAGGACCCGGGACAGGGAGGGAGAATCAGCCCCAGCATTTT
TRBJ1-1 . TRBV28 CASSLYRDRAFF TGTGCCAGCAGTTTATACAGGGACCGAGCTTTCTTT